The T cell receptor (beta chain) described here comes from a study of OX40 agonist ivuxolimab in advanced cancers. Clones were read by immunoSEQ multiplex PCR, and TCRdb kept only the in-frame ones, dropping some. The profile shows 70,000 to 90,000 clones, roughly nine tenths of them singletons. The ends were cut back, 1 base at V and 2 bases at J, with 12 bases in the middle. CDR1 and CDR2 (germline): SEHNR, FQNEAQ (reference sequence). The CDR3 covers 16 residues. The sequenced sample was CD4+ or CD8+ T cells sorted from blood, obtained in a trial of the OX40 agonist ivuxolimab. V and J are TRBV7-9 and TRBJ1-5, with D possibly being TRBD1 (5 bases). The TCR was taken from an adult with an advanced solid tumor such as melanoma, head and neck, liver or kidney cancer. CDR3 nucleotides: TGTGCCAGCAGCTTAGGGGTTGGGGGGGGCAATCAGCCCCAGCATTTT. It specifies CASSLGVGGGNQPQHF.